This record concerns one T cell receptor (beta chain) sequence. This sample was taken from a study of CD8 T cells in ankylosing spondylitis. This CDR3 has 19 residues. Germline values: CDR1 SGHAT, CDR2 FQDESV (reference sequence). Germline trimming cut 4 bases from V and 1 base from J; bases unmatched to any gene: 12. TCRdb called the 5' RACE reads again in MiXCR, with one record for every CDR3 protein. This sample has 350,000 or so distinct CDR3 sequences, with approximately 10% found just once. Material for sequencing was blood, either unsorted or a sorted T cell fraction (not recorded which). The chain recombines TRBV11-1 with TRBJ2-6; 8 bases fit TRBD1. The sequence derives from a female donor with ankylosing spondylitis or in good health (not recorded which). The CDR3 region is CASSYRQGWVLSGANVLTF. CDR3 DNA sequence: TGTGCCAGCAGCTACCGACAGGGGTGGGTCTTATCTGGGGCCAACGTCCTGACTTTC.